Sequencing of this T cell receptor beta chain was carried out in a study of cytomegalovirus exposure and HLA in healthy donors. PCR primers comprised 60 Vbeta and 13 Jbeta primers. Repertoires were generated with immunoSEQ multiplex PCR, while TCRdb's copy carries only in-frame clones and drops some. The sample includes around 180,000 clones, about 77% of them seen just once. Germline CDR1 is MNHNS and CDR2 is SASEGT. CDR3 length equals 14 residues. The V end was cut by 1 base, the J end by 6 bases, with 13 bases between. Donors counted as nominally healthy when sampled, yet unrecorded immune exposures were likely.

The J gene is TRBJ2-7, the V gene TRBV6-1; D is perhaps TRBD1 (5 bases). The clonotype comes from a man in his 60s in good health and CMV-seronegative. The specimen was PBMCs. Here the CDR3 DNA reads TGTGCCAGCAGTGAAGAAGGAGACAGTTTCGAGCAGTACTTC. Encoded protein: CASSEEGDSFEQYF.